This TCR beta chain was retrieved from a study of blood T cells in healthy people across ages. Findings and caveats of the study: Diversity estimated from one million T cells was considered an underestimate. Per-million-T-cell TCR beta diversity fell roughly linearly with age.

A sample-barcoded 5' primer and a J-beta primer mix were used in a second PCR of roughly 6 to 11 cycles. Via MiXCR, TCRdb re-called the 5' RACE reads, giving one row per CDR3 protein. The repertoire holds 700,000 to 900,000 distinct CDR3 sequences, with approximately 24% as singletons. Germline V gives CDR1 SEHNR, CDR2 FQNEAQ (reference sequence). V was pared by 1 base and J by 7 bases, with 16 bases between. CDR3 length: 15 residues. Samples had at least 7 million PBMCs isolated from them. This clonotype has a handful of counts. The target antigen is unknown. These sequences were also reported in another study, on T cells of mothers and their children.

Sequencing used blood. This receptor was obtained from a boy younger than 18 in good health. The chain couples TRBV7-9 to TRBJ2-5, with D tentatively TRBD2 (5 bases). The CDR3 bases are TGTGCCAGCAGCTTAGGAGGGAATCAAATGGGGACCCAGTACTTC. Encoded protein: CASSLGGNQMGTQYF.